The following is a T cell receptor (beta chain) sequence with its context. Assay: immunoSEQ multiplex PCR; the TCRdb copy retains only in-frame clones and omits some. The sample lists about 3,300 clones, about 65% seen once, with approximately 16% in the top ten. The sample originates from a study of immune cell composition in non-small cell lung cancer. Overall study context: Histologic subtype was mainly adenocarcinoma or squamous cell carcinoma.

The normal lung sample lay at least 3 cm, and maximally far, from the tumour. The CDR3 is 14 amino acids. Germline lookup yields CDR1 SGHDN and CDR2 FVKESK. Unmatched junction bases numbered 6, after V lost 8 bases and J lost 6 bases. These data also featured in a second study, about CD4 T cells in lung cancer.

V is TRBV14 and J is TRBJ2-2; TRBD1 aligns across 10 bases. Sequencing was done on a sample of non-adjacent lung tissue. The TCR comes from a human donor with non-small cell lung cancer. The CDR3 DNA sequence: TGTGCCAGCCGAAGACAGGGGGCGTCCGGGGAGCTGTTTTTT. This gives the protein CASRRQGASGELFF.